The 7 T cell receptor beta chains in this list originate from one sample, sequenced in a study of OX40 agonist ivuxolimab in advanced cancers. Profiled with immunoSEQ multiplex PCR; TCRdb holds only in-frame clones, not every one. In the table there are 35,000 to 45,000 clones, around 84% of which are singletons. This material consisted of CD4+ or CD8+ T cells sorted from blood, taken in a trial of the OX40 agonist ivuxolimab. These receptors were taken from an adult with an advanced solid tumor such as melanoma, head and neck, liver or kidney cancer.

CDR3 protein: CASSIGQGGNYGYTF. The DNA for the CDR3 is TGTGCCAGTAGTATAGGGCAAGGCGGTAACTATGGCTACACCTTC. The chain joins TRBV19 to TRBJ1-2; D is ambiguous. The V end lost 1 base, the J end lost 1 base, and 10 bases lay between the germline ends. The CDR3 spans 15 residues. Germline CDR1 is LNHDA and CDR2 is SQIVND (reference sequence).

The chain joins TRBV6-6 to TRBJ1-1; no reliable D call. The germline gives CDR1 MNHNY, CDR2 SVGAGI (reference sequence). This CDR3 spans 13 amino acids. V was clipped by 3 bases and J by 1 base, with 6 bases between them. Written as DNA, the CDR3 is TGTGCCAGCAGTTATGTTTCGAACACTGAAGCTTTCTTT. Translating it yields CASSYVSNTEAFF.

The chain has TRBV15 and TRBJ1-5; the D gene is possibly TRBD1 (5 bases). CDR3 length: 18 residues. V was trimmed by 7 bases and J by 5 bases, leaving 27 bases between them. Germline V gene lookup returns CDR1 LNHNV and CDR2 YYDKDF (reference sequence). CDR3 DNA sequence: TGTGCCACCACCACGGGGCTGGTCGGGACCGCACGTTATCAGCCCCAGCATTTT. Encoded protein: CATTTGLVGTARYQPQHF.

This chain joins TRBV18 and TRBJ2-1; no clear D. Deletions cut 2 bases from V and 5 bases from J, with 4 bases between. CDR1 and CDR2 (germline): KGHSH, LQKENI. The CDR3 contains 12 residues. The CDR3 sequence is CASSPADNEQFF. CDR3 bases: TGTGCCAGCTCACCAGCAGACAATGAGCAGTTCTTC. The variable domain in full, completed from reference TRBV18 and TRBJ2-1, reads NAGVMQNPRHLVRRRGQEARLRCSPMKGHSHVYWYRQLPEEGLKFMVYLQKENIIDESGMPKERFSAEFPKEGPSILRIQQVVRGDSAAYFCASSPADNEQFFGPGTRLTVL.

V is TRBV27 and J is TRBJ2-1; no definite D call. Germline CDR1 and CDR2: MNHEY and SMNVEV (reference sequence). The CDR3 runs to 11 residues. V was trimmed by 2 bases and J by 7 bases, leaving 3 bases between them. The CDR3 here is CASSLGNEQFF. CDR3 nucleotides: TGTGCCAGCAGTTTAGGGAATGAGCAGTTCTTC.

The chain recombines TRBV2 with TRBJ2-5, with D perhaps TRBD2 (6 bases). CDR1 and CDR2 from the germline V gene are SNHLY and FYNNEI. The CDR3 runs to 12 residues. With 5 bases removed from V and 5 bases from J, the gap between germline ends came to 9 bases. The DNA of the CDR3 is TGTGCCAGCAGTTCGGGAGTTGAGACCCAGTACTTC. Protein: CASSSGVETQYF.

This clone appeared a single time. The V call is TRBV11-2, the J call TRBJ2-2, with D perhaps TRBD1 (5 bases). CDR3 length: 15 residues. Trimming took off 2 bases at V and 3 bases at J, with 10 bases between the two ends. Germline loops: CDR1 SGHAT, CDR2 FQNNGV. CDR3 nucleotide sequence: TGTGCCAGCAGCTTATTACAGGAATACACCGGGGAGCTGTTTTTT. Its translation: CASSLLQEYTGELFF.